This T cell receptor (beta chain) appears in the sequencing data of a study of cytomegalovirus exposure and HLA in healthy donors. The PCR used 60 Vbeta and 13 Jbeta primers. Repertoires were generated with immunoSEQ multiplex PCR, while TCRdb's copy carries only in-frame clones and drops some. Of roughly 120,000 clones listed, approximately 78% were seen once; the top ten hold around 3%. The V end was cut by 4 bases, the J end by 4 bases, with 14 bases between. CDR1 and CDR2 (germline): MNHEY, SVGAGI. The CDR3 contains 15 residues. Details on this clone: As yet, its antigen is unknown.

Study outcomes and limitations: While the bulk of TCR sequences proved rare, some public TCRs turned up in many donors. V segments that were indistinguishable, TRBV6-2 and TRBV6-3 among them, were omitted from analysis. The study carried out a later analysis of TCR beta sequences. It associated around 17,000 of them with specific HLA alleles at a false discovery rate of 0.05. Several top significant clusters appeared, in a later analysis, to be linked to common viral pathogens.

V is TRBV6-5 and J is TRBJ1-5; D is uncertain. Sequencing was carried out using PBMCs. This receptor was identified in a woman aged 30 to 39 in good health and CMV-seropositive. The CDR3 DNA sequence: TGTGCCAGCAGTTCATTGGGAAGCGGGAATCAGCCCCAGCATTTT. This gives the protein CASSSLGSGNQPQHF.